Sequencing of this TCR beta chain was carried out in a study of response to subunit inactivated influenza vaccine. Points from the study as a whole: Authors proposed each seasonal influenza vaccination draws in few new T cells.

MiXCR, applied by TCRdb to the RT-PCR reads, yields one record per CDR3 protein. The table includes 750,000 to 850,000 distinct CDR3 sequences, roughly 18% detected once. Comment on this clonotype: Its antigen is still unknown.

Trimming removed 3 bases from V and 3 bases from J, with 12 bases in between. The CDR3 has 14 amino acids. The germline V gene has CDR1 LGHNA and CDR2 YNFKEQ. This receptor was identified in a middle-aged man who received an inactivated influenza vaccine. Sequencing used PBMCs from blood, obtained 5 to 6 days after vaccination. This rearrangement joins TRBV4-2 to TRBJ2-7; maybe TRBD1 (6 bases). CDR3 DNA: TGTGCCAGCAGCCACATTGGGACAAACTACGAGCAGTACTTC. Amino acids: CASSHIGTNYEQYF.